The entry that follows covers one TCR beta chain sequence. What antigen it recognizes has not been identified. The input lacks base qualities; no much larger clone sits a single base away. The receptor library was made with the immunoSEQ multiplex PCR assay. Rearranged TCR beta chain sequences were amplified with the hsTCRB Kit following the manufacturer's protocol. TCRB libraries were sequenced on an Illumina MiSeq. Concerning the study's data processing: Demultiplexing, trimming and gene mapping were performed with the kit vendor's proprietary platform. The table comes from immuneACCESS by way of TCRdb, which keeps in-frame sequences with V and J called. Part of the clones is missing from these tables; in studies checked, under half for an unresolved V gene and the rest for unknown reasons. D and trimming come from the DNA, and the V and J calls and clone size come from that table. The sample has some 70,000 clones on record, roughly 84% of them singletons. 12% of the sample goes to the ten largest clones.

Trimming at the junction amounts to 6 bases on V and 5 bases on J, and the germline ends lie 5 bases apart. The CDR3 runs 11 residues from the cysteine to the phenylalanine. The only DNA kept is the CDR3, 33 bases in frame from the first base. CDR1 and CDR2 are read off the germline V gene (reference sequence) as DFQATT and SNEGSKA. This specimen belongs to a study of a mutant IDH1 vaccine in newly diagnosed glioma (dated by TCRdb to about 2021). For the wider study: Vaccination began 4-6 weeks after radiotherapy alone, or alongside temozolomide cycles in the chemotherapy-containing groups. For exploratory analyses, longitudinal TCRB deep sequencing was carried out in 25 to 30 treated patients wherever samples were available. Six visits were used for peripheral blood collection: V03 (baseline), V05, V07, V10, V12 and V13. The week-35 safety follow-up took place at visit V12, and the week-47 end of study took place at visit V13. Before enrollment, patients had received standard therapy of radiotherapy alone, temozolomide alone, or radiochemotherapy with temozolomide; most received the combination. Of the roughly 32 patients who were treated, about 62% were male and about 40% were female, and the mean age was roughly 40 years.

Overall study outcomes, separate from this receptor: Changes in the top peripheral T cell clonotypes picked up by TCRB sequencing did not appear to be linked to pseudoprogression. Availability determined which PBMC samples were chosen for TCRB deep sequencing. The authors noted that analyses of patient blood samples could not be reproduced because of sample limitations. Immune responses induced by the vaccine were seen in over 80% of patients across multiple MHC alleles.

The sample's time point label is to be understood as: week 35, safety follow-up. Each vaccine dose, consisting of 300 ug of a 20-mer mutant IDH1 peptide in Montanide, was administered subcutaneously with topical imiquimod. Across visits V03 through V10, patients got a total of eight vaccinations, given in weeks 1, 3, 5, 7, 11, 15, 19 and 23. The donors had newly diagnosed IDH1-mutant astrocytomas of WHO grade 3 or 4 that showed loss of nuclear ATRX. The samples were drawn from NOA16, a multicentre, single-arm, open-label phase I trial in Germany that tested a mutant IDH1 peptide vaccine in humans for the first time. Genomic DNA for TCRB sequencing was extracted from EDTA blood using the DNeasy Blood and Tissue Kit.

The TCR comes from a man younger than 35 with glioma. This chain is built from TRBV20-1 and TRBJ2-6, with the D gene too uncertain to name. Source: PBMCs, taken from a glioma patient whose treatment included an IDH1 peptide vaccine. The nucleotide sequence reads TGCAGTGCCCGGTGGGCCAACGTCCTGACTTTC. Its product reads: CSARWANVLTF.